The source of this T cell receptor beta chain is a study of CD8+CD57+ T cells in acquired aplastic anemia. Only patients with CD8+CD57+ cell expansion on flow cytometry were chosen for sequencing. Patients had received no therapy at the time of blood sampling. With 3 bases removed from V and 1 base from J, the gap between germline ends came to 12 bases. The CDR3 is made up of 14 amino acids. The germline V gene has CDR1 DFQATT and CDR2 SNEGSKA (reference sequence). TCR beta VDJ combinations and CDR3 sequences were profiled from genomic DNA. TCRdb analysed the reads with MiXCR anew, one entry per CDR3 protein. In the table there are approximately 300,000 distinct CDR3 sequences, 56% of which are singletons.

The receptor's source is a human donor with aplastic anemia. The sequenced sample consisted of sorted CD4+, CD8+, or CD8+CD57+ T cells (not recorded which) from PBMCs. V and J are TRBV20-1 and TRBJ2-5; D is ambiguous. The CDR3 DNA sequence: TGCAGTGCTAGGGACGTGACGGTCCAAGAGACCCAGTACTTC. Protein: CSARDVTVQETQYF.